This T cell receptor beta chain came from a study of PD-L1 blockade in urothelial cancer. A single count supports this clone. Other DNA sequences within the sample encode an identical CDR3. Specified time point: peripheral blood 6 weeks after treatment start. Here immunoSEQ multiplex PCR was the method, and the copy in TCRdb shows in-frame clones only, minus some. The sample has approximately 91,000 clones, roughly 83% seen once. CDR1 and CDR2 (germline): SGDLS, YYNGEE. V gave up 0 bases and J gave up 2 bases, with 5 bases separating them. The CDR3 is made up of 13 amino acids. The specimen was PBMCs, collected around atezolizumab (anti-PD-L1) treatment. V is TRBV9 and J is TRBJ1-2; D remains unclear. The clonotype comes from a man aged 70 or older with urothelial cancer. CDR3 protein: CASSVGQNYGYTF. CDR3 coding DNA: TGTGCCAGCAGCGTAGGTCAGAACTATGGCTACACCTTC.